These T cell receptor beta chains were read from a single sample in a study of cytomegalovirus exposure and HLA in healthy donors. Method: immunoSEQ multiplex PCR; TCRdb's copy keeps in-frame clones and lacks some. The sample yields fewer than 180,000 clones, around 79% seen once. The sequenced sample was PBMCs. Receptor source: a human donor in good health. Each CDR3 is given without its conserved first and last residue. The order of the fields is CDR3 protein, V gene, clone size, J gene. A row's size may be missing; if present it is once, few, many or a size class.

CDR3aa: ASRPTGVDNEQF
v_gene: TRBV2
abundance: .
j_gene: TRBJ2-1

CDR3aa: ASSGVGTPSTDTQY
v_gene: TRBV6-1
abundance: .
j_gene: TRBJ2-3

CDR3aa: ASSPPPDREGNTIY
v_gene: TRBV7-2
abundance: .
j_gene: TRBJ1-3

CDR3aa: ASSTRVWSFNYGYT
v_gene: TRBV28
abundance: .
j_gene: TRBJ1-2

CDR3aa: ASSRTSGGSYEQY
v_gene: TRBV19
abundance: .
j_gene: TRBJ2-7

CDR3aa: ASSTSSGKDEQF
v_gene: TRBV5-1
abundance: .
j_gene: TRBJ2-1

CDR3aa: ASSQGGLTGVNTEAF
v_gene: TRBV4-1
abundance: .
j_gene: TRBJ1-1

CDR3aa: SSSPLSGTGGTNEKLF
v_gene: TRBV7-9
abundance: once
j_gene: TRBJ1-4

CDR3aa: AWRTGGREQY
v_gene: TRBV30
abundance: once
j_gene: TRBJ2-7

CDR3aa: ASSLALGLTSFSNQPQH
v_gene: TRBV7-8
abundance: .
j_gene: TRBJ1-5